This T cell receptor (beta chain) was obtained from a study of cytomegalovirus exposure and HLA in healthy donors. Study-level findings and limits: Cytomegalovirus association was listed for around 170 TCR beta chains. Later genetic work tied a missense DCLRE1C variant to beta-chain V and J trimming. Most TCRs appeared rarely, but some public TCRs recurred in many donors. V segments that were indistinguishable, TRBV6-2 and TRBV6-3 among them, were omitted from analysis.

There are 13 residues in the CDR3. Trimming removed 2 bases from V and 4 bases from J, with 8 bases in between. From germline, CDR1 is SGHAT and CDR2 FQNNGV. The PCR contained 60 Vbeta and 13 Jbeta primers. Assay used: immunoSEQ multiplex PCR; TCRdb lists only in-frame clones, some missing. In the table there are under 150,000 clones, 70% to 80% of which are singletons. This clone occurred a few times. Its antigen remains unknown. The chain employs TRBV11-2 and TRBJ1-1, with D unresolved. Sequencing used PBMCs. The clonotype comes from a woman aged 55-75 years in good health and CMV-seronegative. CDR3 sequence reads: CASSLQGGTEAFF. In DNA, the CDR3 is TGTGCCAGCAGCTTACAAGGAGGCACTGAAGCTTTCTTT. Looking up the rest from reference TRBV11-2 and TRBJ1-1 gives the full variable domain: EAGVAQSPRYKIIEKRQSVAFWCNPISGHATLYWYQQILGQGPKLLIQFQNNGVVDDSQLPKDRFSAERLKGVDSTLKIQPAKLEDSAVYLCASSLQGGTEAFFGQGTRLTVV.